The next 17 T cell receptor beta chains were all read from a single sample in a study of tumor-infiltrating lymphocytes in primary liver carcinoma (dated by TCRdb to about 2017). Data came from an Illumina HiSeq 2500. A constant-region primer and ProtoScript II reverse transcriptase were used to reverse-transcribe TCRbeta-specific cDNA from roughly 500 ng total RNA. Construction of the TCRbeta libraries relied on three nested rounds of multiplex PCR, following a slightly modified ARM-PCR procedure. The first two PCR rounds used multiplex TRBV1-TRBV30 forward primers with a Cbeta reverse primer, each for about 11 cycles. Using fastp at Q25 and MiXCR, TCRdb reprocessed the public reads and kept productive beta chains. One record per CDR3 amino acid sequence lists the most common genes and DNA. For this sample the table gives 30,000 to 40,000 distinct CDR3 sequences, of which 74% were detected only once. Roughly 15% of the sample comes from the top ten.

Total RNA and DNA were co-extracted from about 19-30 mg of bulk tissue with the AllPrep DNA/RNA mini kit, without cell sorting. Input material: liver tumor tissue from sampling region 4. The cell subset or site label on this specimen signifies: tumor region T4, right-lateral pole. The source of these receptors is a man aged 40-49 years with primary liver carcinoma and hepatitis B virus infection.

This clonotype was counted once. The V gene is TRBV6-2 or TRBV6-3, the J gene TRBJ2-1, with D tentatively TRBD1 (5 bases). The CDR3 totals 16 residues. V lost 6 bases and J 8 bases, leaving 23 bases between the germline ends. From germline, CDR1 is MNHEY and CDR2 SVGEGT. In nucleotides, the CDR3 is TGTGCCAGCAGCCCCAGGGTATTCGGAGATGGACATGAGCAGTTCTTC. It codes for CASSPRVFGDGHEQFF.

This clonotype was found a few times. At one of its ends the junction is not consistent with the germline gene, which may arise from a read error. This rearrangement joins TRBV7-7 to TRBJ2-5; a possible D gene is TRBD2 (5 bases). The CDR3 spans 13 residues. The germline V gene encodes CDR1 SSHAT and CDR2 FNYEAQ (reference sequence). In DNA, the CDR3 is TGTGCCAGCAGCCGCACTAGTTGGGAGACCCAATACTTC. It translates to CASSRTSWETQYF.

The J gene is TRBJ2-3, the V gene TRBV6-1, with no clear D. This CDR3 spans 12 amino acids. Trimming removed 10 bases at V and 3 bases at J, with 11 bases between. CDR1 MNHNS and CDR2 SASEGT come from the germline V gene. This chain's CDR3 is CATKPNTDTQYF. Here the CDR3 DNA reads TGTGCCACCAAGCCCAATACAGATACGCAGTATTTT.

Of note for this clonotype: Given the absence of the conserved phenylalanine or tryptophan at the CDR3 end, a read error is likely. The chain recombines TRBV29-1 with TRBJ1-5, with D perhaps TRBD1 (6 bases). CDR3 length equals 13 residues. CDR1 is SQVTM and CDR2 is ANQGSEA in the germline V gene. The CDR3 reads CSVVGQINQPQHL. The CDR3 DNA reads TGCAGTGTTGTTGGACAGATCAATCAGCCCCAGCATCTT.

This rearrangement joins TRBV4-1 to TRBJ2-6; D assignment may be TRBD1 or TRBD2 (5 bases each). Germline V gene data show CDR1 as MGHRA and CDR2 as YSYEKL. The length of the CDR3 is 13 residues. V was clipped by 1 base and J by 14 bases, with 12 bases between them. CDR3 in DNA: TGCGCCAGCAGCCAAGTCGGGGCCCACTTCCTGACTTTC. Translation: CASSQVGAHFLTF.

This clonotype was counted once. The junction does not match germline at one end; this may be a read error. The chain combines TRBV4-1 with TRBJ2-3; maybe TRBD1 (6 bases). CDR1 is MGHRA, CDR2 YSYEKL, per germline. The CDR3 totals 15 residues. DNA for the CDR3: TGCACCAGCAGTAAACAGGGAGTGGACACAGATACGCAGTATTTT. Amino acid sequence: CTSSKQGVDTDTQYF.

Remarks on this clonotype: A much larger clone differs from this one at a single base, so this may be a read error. The J gene is TRBJ1-1, the V gene TRBV19; the D is unclear. CDR1 LNHDA and CDR2 SQIVND come from the germline V gene (reference sequence). The CDR3 has 14 residues. CDR3 DNA: TGTGCCGGTAGTATAAAGGCGGCGAACACTGAAGCTTTCTTT. Translated, it gives CAGSIKAANTEAFF.

Details on this clonotype: An end of the junction does not agree with germline; a read error may underlie this. V and J are TRBV12-3 or TRBV12-4 and TRBJ2-6; possibly TRBD2 for D (5 bases). The CDR3 spans 21 residues. CDR3 region: CASSRARLFPGRASWANVLTF. The CDR3, as DNA: TGTGCCAGCAGTCGGGCCCGACTATTCCCCGGTCGGGCCTCTTGGGCCAACGTCCTGACTTTC.

In this sample, this clonotype turned up a few times. The junction does not match germline at one end; this may be a read error. This chain links TRBV6-5 with TRBJ2-5; 7 nucleotides line up with TRBD1. This CDR3 is 11 amino acids long. Germline V lookup: CDR1 MNHEY, CDR2 SVGAGI. The CDR3 sequence: CASSDRETQCF. The CDR3 nucleotides read TGTGCCAGCAGTGACAGGGAGACCCAGTGCTTC.

This clonotype was detected many times. The chain uses TRBV7-9 and TRBJ1-6; TRBD1 is a possible D gene (6 bases). The CDR3 consists of 15 residues. V lost 8 bases, J lost 0 bases, and 11 bases lay in between. Germline CDR1 is SEHNR and CDR2 is FQNEAQ (reference sequence). This CDR3 reads CASGQGSSYNSPLHF. CDR3 nucleotide sequence: TGTGCCAGCGGCCAGGGGAGCTCCTATAATTCACCCCTCCACTTT. The variable domain in full, completed from reference TRBV7-9 and TRBJ1-6, reads DTGVSQNPRHKITKRGQNVTFRCDPISEHNRLYWYRQTLGQGPEFLTYFQNEAQLEKSRLLSDRFSAERPKGSFSTLEIQRTEQGDSAMYLCASGQGSSYNSPLHFGNGTRLTVT.

Worth noting for this clonotype: The conserved final phenylalanine or tryptophan is absent from the CDR3, which likely points to a read error. The J gene is TRBJ2-1, the V gene TRBV28; no firm D call. The CDR3 sequence is 15 residues long. In germline, CDR1 is MDHEN, CDR2 SYDVKM. Trimming took 2 bases from V and 7 from J, leaving 15 bases between them. This CDR3 reads CASSLVGASGNEQFL. The CDR3 nucleotides read TGTGCCAGCAGTTTAGTTGGAGCATCTGGGAATGAGCAGTTCTTA.

In the case of this clonotype: One junction end disagrees with the germline gene, perhaps due to a read error. The chain carries TRBV11-1 and TRBJ2-7; TRBD1 or TRBD2 may be the D gene (5 bases each). This CDR3 is 15 amino acids long. The germline gives CDR1 SGHAT, CDR2 FQDESV (reference sequence). CDR3 DNA: TGTGCCAGCAGCTTAACGGGATTGGGGGAATACGAGCAGCACTTC. Translating it yields CASSLTGLGEYEQHF.

Comment on this clonotype: Mismatch with germline at one junction end may stem from a read error. V usage is TRBV5-1 and J usage is TRBJ2-1, with D possibly matching TRBD1 (5 bases). The CDR3 covers 11 residues. Looked up from germline, CDR1 is SGHRS and CDR2 is YFSETQ. CDR3 in DNA: TGCGCCACCAGCTTAGGGCAGGGTCTCGTCTTC. Its translation is CATSLGQGLVF. Filled out from reference TRBV5-1 and TRBJ2-1, the complete variable domain reads KAGVTQTPRYLIKTRGQQVTLSCSPISGHRSVSWYQQTPGQGLQFLFEYFSETQRNKGNFPGRFSGRQFSNSRSEMNVSTLELGDSALYLCATSLGQGLVFGPGTRLTVL.

With respect to this clonotype: Here the CDR3 omits its conserved ending phenylalanine or tryptophan, so a read error is the likely source. The DNA is left out, because the CDR3 cannot be placed on it with certainty; the CDR3 is given as TCRdb lists it. The rearrangement links TRBV30 to TRBJ2-1; the table's D call of TRBD2 was not tested on the DNA. The CDR3 totals 13 residues, both ends included. Germline V gene sequence: CDR1 GTSNPN, CDR2 SVGIG (reference sequence). CDR3 protein: CAWSPSGNNEQPL.

The rearrangement links TRBV6-6 to TRBJ1-1; 8 bases match TRBD1. The CDR3 runs 13 residues. CDR1 MNHNY and CDR2 SVGAGI come from the germline V gene (reference sequence). Here the CDR3 reads CLSNTGGTTEAFF. Here the CDR3 DNA reads TGTCTCAGCAACACAGGGGGGACTACTGAAGCTTTCTTT.

With regard to this clonotype: Compared with germline, one end of the junction differs, possibly owing to a read error. The chain combines TRBV30 with TRBJ2-7; 7 bases agree with TRBD2. CDR3 length: 12 residues. Per the germline V gene, CDR1 is GTSNPN and CDR2 is SVGIG (reference sequence). CDR3 residues: CTCSASGYEQYF. As DNA, the CDR3 is TGTACCTGCTCGGCTAGCGGCTACGAGCAGTACTTC.

Notes on this clonotype: Compared with germline, one end of the junction differs, possibly owing to a read error. The V gene is TRBV28, the J gene TRBJ2-3; 8 nucleotides match TRBD2. Germline lookup yields CDR1 MDHEN and CDR2 SYDVKM. This CDR3 has 16 amino acids. The CDR3 DNA sequence: TGTGCCAGCCTGGGAGGAGCGGGAGAGAGCACAGACACGCAGTATTTT. This sequence encodes CASLGGAGESTDTQYF.